This T cell receptor beta chain was recovered during a study of T cells in Graves' hyperthyroidism and ophthalmopathy. Losses at the gene ends were 3 bases for V and 2 bases for J; bases not matched to a gene: 22. The germline V gene encodes CDR1 MGHRA and CDR2 YSYEKL. The CDR3 runs to 22 residues. Whole-study findings and limits: Stable hyperthyroidism and ophthalmopathy were separated using 13 V-J signatures.

The study based diagnoses on clinical symptoms, serum thyroxine and TRAb, thyroid ultrasound and orbital computed tomography. An approximately 10 ml volume of fresh peripheral blood provided the PBMCs. In regard to this clonotype: Antigen specificity is unknown.

TCR beta CDR3 regions were amplified from RNA transcripts. When the TCR CDR3 underwent first-round RT-PCR, the HTBI primer set was used. MiXCR, applied by TCRdb to the multiplex PCR reads, yields one record per CDR3 protein. Of 370,000 or so distinct CDR3 sequences in the sample, around an eighth were seen once. The chain recombines TRBV4-1 with TRBJ2-1; 10 bases map to TRBD1. This sequence originates from a man aged 30 to 39 with Graves' hyperthyroidism that later progressed to Graves' ophthalmopathy. Source material: blood. The CDR3 DNA reads as TGCGCCAGCAGCCAGAGCCTTATGGGACAGGGGCCCCACCGGGACCCCTACAATGAGCAGTTCTTC. Amino acid sequence: CASSQSLMGQGPHRDPYNEQFF.